These 6 T cell receptor beta chains were sequenced from one sample in a study of blood T cell repertoires in COVID-19. Sequencing used immunoSEQ multiplex PCR; TCRdb keeps in-frame clones, though not all of them. The sample lists under 250,000 clones, 70% to 90% occurring once. Material: peripheral blood. The source is a man aged 35 to 55 with acute or convalescent COVID-19.

This clone has a single count. The chain uses TRBV27 and TRBJ2-7; TRBD2 agrees at 8 bases. Germline CDR1 MNHEY, CDR2 SMNVEV (reference sequence). With V trimmed by 5 bases and J by 6 bases, 6 bases remained unmatched. This CDR3 spans 13 amino acids. The CDR3 DNA is TGTGCCAGCAGTCCGACGGGGGGGGGCGAGCAGTACTTC. This encodes CASSPTGGGEQYF.

The chain has TRBV4-1 and TRBJ1-5; D unresolved. CDR3 size: 10 residues. Trimming cost V 5 bases and J 9 bases, with 5 bases left between them. CDR1 and CDR2 from the germline V gene are MGHRA and YSYEKL. In nucleotides, the CDR3 is TGCGCCAGCAGCTGGAGGCCCCAGCATTTT. This sequence encodes CASSWRPQHF.

This clone was seen just once. The chain has TRBV29-1 and TRBJ1-2; no definite D call. Germline values: CDR1 SQVTM, CDR2 ANQGSEA. The CDR3 loop spans 13 amino acids. Trimming took 5 bases from V and 6 from J, leaving 16 bases between them. CDR3 in DNA: TGCAGCGTTCGCCACGAGTGGGGAGATGGCTACACCTTC. It yields the protein CSVRHEWGDGYTF.

The chain recombines TRBV9 with TRBJ2-2; 10 bases line up with TRBD1. The CDR3 consists of 16 residues. Germline V gene sequence: CDR1 SGDLS, CDR2 YYNGEE. J lost 3 bases, V lost 0 bases, and 2 bases had no gene match. The DNA for the CDR3 is TGTGCCAGCAGCGTAGCGGGACAGGGGTACACCGGGGAGCTGTTTTTT. Its protein product is CASSVAGQGYTGELFF. Looking up the rest from reference TRBV9 and TRBJ2-2 gives the full variable domain: DSGVTQTPKHLITATGQRVTLRCSPRSGDLSVYWYQQSLDQGLQFLIQYYNGEERAKGNILERFSAQQFPDLHSELNLSSLELGDSALYFCASSVAGQGYTGELFFGEGSRLTVL.

The rearrangement uses TRBV4-2 and TRBJ1-4; maybe TRBD1 (5 bases). The CDR3 covers 18 residues. V was shortened by 0 bases and J by 6 bases, with 20 bases between the two germline ends. CDR1 and CDR2 from the germline V gene are LGHNA and YNFKEQ. CDR3 protein: CASSQDNYVGRVDEKLFF. The CDR3 DNA sequence: TGTGCCAGCAGCCAAGATAATTATGTGGGCAGGGTTGATGAAAAACTGTTTTTT.

The chain combines TRBV28 with TRBJ2-1; 7 bases fit TRBD1. The J segment lost 4 bases and the V segment lost 6 bases, leaving 9 bases of the junction unmatched. Germline V gives CDR1 MDHEN, CDR2 SYDVKM. The CDR3 has 15 amino acids. DNA of the CDR3: TGTGCCAGCAGGCTAGACAGGGAAGTTTACAATGAGCAGTTCTTC. Amino acid sequence: CASRLDREVYNEQFF.